This record looks at one T cell receptor beta chain sequence and its context. No antigen is known for it. The source of the sample is a study of T cell responses to AZD1222 COVID-19 vaccine. Whole-study findings and limits: Repertoires in all cases were sampled only once the peak T cell response had passed. With dominance at 160-218 and 743-854, vaccine-associated CD4 TCRs spanned spike. Females made up more of the donors, who were largely white British, and clonal diversity may have come out too low. Spike-specific TCR depth and breadth grew after two AZD1222 doses.

The CDR3 length is 17 residues. The germline CDR1 and CDR2 sequences are LGHNA and YNFKEQ. The V and J ends lost 2 bases and 1 base, in that order; junction bases with no gene match: 9. Assay: immunoSEQ multiplex PCR; the TCRdb copy retains only in-frame clones and omits some. This repertoire shows more than 95,000 clones, less than 95% found once; its top ten account for 4.4%. This sequence was found in an adult in good health. The sample in question was peripheral blood, obtained on day 0 of MenACWY control vaccination. This chain uses TRBV4-2 with TRBJ2-3, with 7 nucleotides matching TRBD2. The CDR3 DNA reads TGTGCCAGCAGCCAATGGGGACTACCTCCCGGCACAGATACGCAGTATTTT. It translates to CASSQWGLPPGTDTQYF.